This T cell receptor beta chain was sequenced in a study of T cell responses to AZD1222 COVID-19 vaccine (dated by TCRdb to the early 2020s). General notes on the study: Because spike-specific TCR depth and breadth did not differ between the two schedules, AZD1222 recipients who got a second dose at roughly 4 weeks were pooled with those who got a second dose at roughly 12 weeks. TCR sequencing covered more than 230 trial participants: 200 to 220 given two doses of AZD1222 and 26 given two doses of MenACWY control vaccine. Trial participants were enrolled into age subgroups of 18-55, 56-69 and 70-plus years, which contained roughly 150, 30 and 60 TCR-sequenced participants, respectively. Study-wide conclusions, independent of this receptor: Conclusions about previously exposed vaccinees are limited, since just 6 or 7 AZD1222 recipients were seropositive for SARS-CoV-2 at baseline. The 56-69-year group was small, and its depth increase did not reach significance, likely because of low power. Because no day 14 peak-response samples were available, the repertoires could be characterized only after the peak T cell response. Most participants were white British and females outnumbered males, and the authors suggested that clonal diversity may have been underestimated. The vaccine-associated CD4 TCRs covered the entire spike protein, and the dominant responses fell in regions 160-218 and 743-854. Reportedly, close to half of the unique spike-specific TCRs recognized epitopes lying outside the regions that are mutated in the B.1.351 and B.1.1.7 variants. After two AZD1222 doses, spike-specific TCR breadth and depth were significantly higher than at day 0 and than in MenACWY recipients.

The time point label on this specimen signifies: baseline before first vaccination. Vaccinee samples were obtained from the UK trials COV001 and COV002, which included a single-blind randomized controlled phase 2/3 trial of AZD1222 (ChAdOx1 nCoV-19) in healthy adults. For TCRbeta chain sequencing, PBMC samples were collected from trial participants at day 0 and at day 28 after the second dose. To note about this clone: Its antigen is currently not known. Base quality data are lacking; no much larger clone is found one base away.

V and J are truncated by 0 bases and 7 bases respectively, leaving an intervening sequence of 18 bases. For CDR1 and CDR2, the germline V gene lists MGHRA and YSYEKL. The CDR3 has 17 amino acids, counting the end cysteine and phenylalanine. CDR3 DNA only is kept here, 51 bases in frame from base 1. The CDR3 regions of human TCRbeta chains were analyzed by immunosequencing. From the authors' description of their analysis: Repertoire TCRs were matched against a reference library of SARS-CoV-2-specific TCRs generated with the MIRA antigen-specificity platform. Breadth was defined as the fraction of unique TCRs that were SARS-CoV-2-associated. Depth was defined as the fraction of total T cells that were SARS-CoV-2-associated. Using the MIRA data, every spike-specific TCR was mapped to the spike region that the TCR reacted to and assigned to either a CD4 or a CD8 class. Log10-transformed breadth and depth values were compared by one-way ANOVA with Sidak's multiple comparisons tests. What TCRdb holds here is the immuneACCESS table cut down to in-frame rearrangements. Part of the clones is not present; checked against another copy, under half of the missing clones reflect an unresolved V gene, and the others are unexplained. The DNA gave D and trimming, while V, J and clone size come from that table. The sample profile shows about 150,000 clones; around 93% of them were found once. 7.5% to 9.5% of the sample is held by the ten biggest clonotypes.

The source of this sequence is an adult in good health. Recombination connected TRBV4-1 to TRBJ1-4; a tentative D call is TRBD1 (6 bases match). Sequenced here: peripheral blood, sampled on day 0 of AZD1222 vaccination. The CDR3 loop reads CASSQEWEGGLGEKLFF. In nucleotides, the sequence is TGCGCCAGCAGCCAAGAATGGGAAGGGGGGCTAGGTGAAAAACTGTTTTTT.